The 26 T cell receptor beta chains below come from one sample, sequenced in a study of T cells expressing NK-cell markers. TCRdb reanalyzed the 5' RACE reads, giving one entry per CDR3 protein sequence and no DNA. Its table lists about 260,000 distinct CDR3 sequences. Input material: blood T cells: a sorted CD56 or NKG2C T cell subset, CD4+ or CD8+ T cells, or bulk PBMC T cells (not recorded which). Receptors were obtained from a young man in good health.

J is TRBJ1-1 and V is TRBV7-2; TCRdb's assignment of TRBD1 cannot be checked, as there is no DNA. The CDR3 loop spans 14 amino acids. Germline CDR1 reads SGHTA; CDR2 reads FQGNSA. This CDR3 is CASSSQGGNTEAFF.

CDR3 amino acids: CASSLAQGLPNAGELFF. The chain has TRBV12-3 or TRBV12-4 and TRBJ2-2; TCRdb selects TRBD2, and the lack of DNA leaves this call unchecked. CDR3 length: 17 amino acids.

V usage is TRBV5-1 and J usage is TRBJ2-5; TCRdb picks TRBD2, but there is no DNA to check that call. The CDR3 is made up of 16 amino acids. From germline, CDR1 is SGHRS and CDR2 YFSETQ. CDR3 loop: CASSSRDGGRGETQYF.

The chain is built from TRBV18 and TRBJ2-2; TCRdb reports TRBD1, a call that lacks DNA to check it against. CDR1 and CDR2 (germline): KGHSH, LQKENI. The CDR3 extends over 16 amino acids. CDR3 sequence: CASSPLRQGNTGELFF. Supplemented by reference TRBV18 and TRBJ2-2, the full variable domain reads NAGVMQNPRHLVRRRGQEARLRCSPMKGHSHVYWYRQLPEEGLKFMVYLQKENIIDESGMPKERFSAEFPKEGPSILRIQQVVRGDSAAYFCASSPLRQGNTGELFFGEGSRLTVL.

J is TRBJ2-6 and V is TRBV18. Germline V gives CDR1 KGHSH, CDR2 LQKENI. This CDR3 is 16 amino acids long. CDR3: CASSPGRDSGANVLTF. Using reference TRBV18 and TRBJ2-6 for the parts outside the CDR3, the full variable domain is NAGVMQNPRHLVRRRGQEARLRCSPMKGHSHVYWYRQLPEEGLKFMVYLQKENIIDESGMPKERFSAEFPKEGPSILRIQQVVRGDSAAYFCASSPGRDSGANVLTFGAGSRLTVL.

This chain links TRBV7-2 with TRBJ2-7; the D call from TCRdb, TRBD1, cannot be confirmed without DNA. CDR1 is SGHTA, CDR2 FQGNSA, per germline. The CDR3 spans 16 residues. This chain's CDR3 is CASSLKSGTATYEQYF. Using reference TRBV7-2 and TRBJ2-7 for the parts outside the CDR3, the full variable domain is GAGVSQSPSNKVTEKGKDVELRCDPISGHTALYWYRQSLGQGLEFLIYFQGNSAPDKSGLPSDRFSAERTGGSVSTLTIQRTQQEDSAVYLCASSLKSGTATYEQYFGPGTRLTVT.

The J gene is TRBJ2-5, the V gene TRBV11-2; TCRdb gives TRBD1 as the D gene, but with no DNA this cannot be confirmed. This CDR3 has 15 residues. Looked up from germline, CDR1 is SGHAT and CDR2 is FQNNGV. The CDR3 is CASSSIDRVGETQYF.

This rearrangement joins TRBV20-1 to TRBJ1-2; TCRdb's assignment of TRBD1 cannot be checked, as there is no DNA. Per the germline V gene, CDR1 is DFQATT and CDR2 is SNEGSKA (reference sequence). The CDR3 runs 12 residues. CDR3 amino acids: CRAADRFYGYTF.

V gene TRBV28 combines with J gene TRBJ2-7; as DNA is missing, the TRBD1 call by TCRdb cannot be tested. Germline V gene sequence: CDR1 MDHEN, CDR2 SYDVKM. The CDR3 extends over 14 amino acids. CDR3 amino acids: CASSDWTGTYEQYF.

The genes are TRBV7-6 and TRBJ2-3; the TCRdb call, TRBD2, lacks DNA for checking. This CDR3 region has 16 residues. Per the germline V gene, CDR1 is SGHVS and CDR2 is FNYEAQ. The CDR3 reads CASSLVSASYGDTQYF.

This chain joins TRBV7-8 and TRBJ1-5; the D call from TCRdb, TRBD1, cannot be confirmed without DNA. CDR1 is SGHVS and CDR2 is FQNEAQ in the germline V gene. The CDR3 runs to 14 residues. The CDR3 sequence: CASSSHPGNQPQHF.

The chain links TRBV12-3 or TRBV12-4 to TRBJ2-5; TCRdb designates TRBD1, a call that cannot be tested without DNA. The CDR3 totals 13 residues. CDR3 sequence: CASNQYRGQTQYF.

V and J are TRBV6-2 or TRBV6-3 and TRBJ2-7; TCRdb's D call of TRBD1 is untestable without DNA. CDR1 is MNHEY, CDR2 SVGEGT, per germline. The CDR3 length is 15 residues. CDR3 in amino acids: CASSYLGQPTFEQYF.

The chain has TRBV5-1 and TRBJ2-5; with no DNA, the TCRdb D assignment of TRBD2 cannot be verified. Germline V lookup: CDR1 SGHRS, CDR2 YFSETQ. The CDR3 consists of 18 residues. The CDR3 loop reads CASFPGTSGRNGGETQYF.

The rearrangement joins TRBV24-1 to TRBJ2-3; as DNA is missing, the TRBD1 call by TCRdb cannot be tested. The CDR3 runs 14 residues. Germline CDR1 reads KGHDR; CDR2 reads SFDVKD. CDR3 loop: CATSLSPSTDTQYF.

The rearrangement uses TRBV4-1 and TRBJ2-1; TCRdb designates TRBD1, a call that cannot be tested without DNA. From germline, CDR1 is MGHRA and CDR2 YSYEKL. The CDR3 has 14 amino acids. The CDR3 here is CASNIEARDNEQFF.

The chain has TRBV6-2 or TRBV6-3 and TRBJ2-7; with no DNA, the TCRdb D assignment of TRBD2 cannot be verified. The CDR3 consists of 14 residues. Germline-derived CDR1 and CDR2 are MNHEY and SVGEGT. The CDR3 is CASSRLALSYEQYF.

V is TRBV7-6 and J is TRBJ2-3; TCRdb outputs TRBD2, but without DNA this stays unchecked. The CDR3 covers 15 residues. Germline V gene data show CDR1 as SGHVS and CDR2 as FNYEAQ. This chain's CDR3 is CASSPLAGGADTQYF.

The V gene is TRBV3-2, the J gene TRBJ2-1; TCRdb names TRBD2, which stays unverified in the absence of DNA. TRBV3-2 is annotated as a pseudogene. This CDR3 is built from 18 residues. The CDR3 region is CASSQLLAADSSYNEQFF.

V gene TRBV25-1 combines with J gene TRBJ2-1; with no DNA, the TCRdb D assignment of TRBD2 cannot be verified. This CDR3 is built from 14 residues. Looked up from germline, CDR1 is MGHDK and CDR2 is SYGVNS. The CDR3 loop reads CASRVGGLYNEQFF.

The rearrangement uses TRBV5-6 and TRBJ1-5; absent DNA, TCRdb's TRBD1 call cannot be checked. CDR3 length: 16 residues. The V gene's germline CDR1 is SGHDT and CDR2 YYEEEE. CDR3 sequence reads: CASSLGQGIGNQPQHF.

The J gene is TRBJ1-3, the V gene TRBV27. CDR1 and CDR2 from the germline V gene are MNHEY and SMNVEV (reference sequence). The CDR3 length is 13 residues. The CDR3 loop reads CATRQGTGNTIYF.

V and J are TRBV11-2 and TRBJ2-2; without DNA, the TCRdb call of TRBD1 cannot be checked. Germline CDR1 is SGHAT and CDR2 is FQNNGV. This CDR3 has 18 residues. CDR3 sequence reads: CASSLLRRGQANTGELFF.

The rearrangement uses TRBV4-2 and TRBJ2-7; no DNA is available, so the TRBD1 call from TCRdb remains unchecked. The CDR3 runs 16 residues. CDR1 LGHNA and CDR2 YNFKEQ come from the germline V gene. The CDR3 region is CASSLEGTGSQNEQYF.

The chain is built from TRBV12-3 or TRBV12-4 and TRBJ1-1; TCRdb picks TRBD1, but there is no DNA to check that call. The CDR3 contains 15 residues. CDR3 region: CASTRDRTFATEAFF.

The rearrangement joins TRBV5-4 to TRBJ2-1; TCRdb designates TRBD2, a call that cannot be tested without DNA. Per the germline V gene, CDR1 is SGHNT and CDR2 is YYREEE (reference sequence). CDR3 size: 16 residues. The CDR3 region is CASSLEGTNSYNEQFF.